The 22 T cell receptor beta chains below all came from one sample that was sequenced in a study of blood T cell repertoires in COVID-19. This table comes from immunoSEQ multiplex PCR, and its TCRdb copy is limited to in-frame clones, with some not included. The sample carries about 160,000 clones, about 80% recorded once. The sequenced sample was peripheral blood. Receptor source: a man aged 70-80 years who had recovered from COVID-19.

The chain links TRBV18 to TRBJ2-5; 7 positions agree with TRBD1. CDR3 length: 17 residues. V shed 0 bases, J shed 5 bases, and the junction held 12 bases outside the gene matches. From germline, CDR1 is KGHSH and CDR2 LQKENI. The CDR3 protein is CASSPPSGQSLLETQYF. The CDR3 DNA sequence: TGTGCCAGCTCACCACCTTCGGGACAGAGCTTGCTGGAGACCCAGTACTTC. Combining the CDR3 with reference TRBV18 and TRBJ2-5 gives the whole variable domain NAGVMQNPRHLVRRRGQEARLRCSPMKGHSHVYWYRQLPEEGLKFMVYLQKENIIDESGMPKERFSAEFPKEGPSILRIQQVVRGDSAAYFCASSPPSGQSLLETQYFGPGTRLLVL.

The CDR3 is CSVGTSGSYNEQFF. The CDR3 region has the DNA TGCAGCGTCGGGACTAGCGGCTCCTACAATGAGCAGTTCTTC. This chain joins TRBV29-1 and TRBJ2-1; TRBD2 agrees at 11 bases. Per germline, CDR1 SQVTM and CDR2 ANQGSEA. CDR3 length: 14 amino acids. The junction had 1 base not matched to a gene; V was cut back by 6 bases and J by 0 bases.

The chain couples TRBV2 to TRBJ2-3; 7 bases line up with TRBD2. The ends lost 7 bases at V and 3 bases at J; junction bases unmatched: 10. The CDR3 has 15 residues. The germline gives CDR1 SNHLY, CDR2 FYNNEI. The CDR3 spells CASKIRTGGTDTQYF. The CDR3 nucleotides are TGTGCCAGCAAGATCAGAACGGGAGGTACAGATACGCAGTATTTT.

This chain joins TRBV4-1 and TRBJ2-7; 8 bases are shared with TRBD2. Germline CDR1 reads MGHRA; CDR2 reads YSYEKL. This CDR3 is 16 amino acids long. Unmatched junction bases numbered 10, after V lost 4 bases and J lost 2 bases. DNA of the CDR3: TGCGCCAGCAGCCTTAGACTAGCGACTATTACCTACGAGCAGTACTTC. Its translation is CASSLRLATITYEQYF.

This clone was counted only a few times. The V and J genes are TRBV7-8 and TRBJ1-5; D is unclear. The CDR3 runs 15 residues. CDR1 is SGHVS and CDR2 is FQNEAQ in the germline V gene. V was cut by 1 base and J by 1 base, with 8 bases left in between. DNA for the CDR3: TGTGCCAGCAGCTTAGAGTGGGAGAGCAATCAGCCCCAGCATTTT. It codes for CASSLEWESNQPQHF.

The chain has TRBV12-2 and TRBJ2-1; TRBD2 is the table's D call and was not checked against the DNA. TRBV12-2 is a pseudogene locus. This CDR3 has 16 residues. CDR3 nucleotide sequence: TGTGCAAGTCGCTTAAACTACAGCGGAAGACACAATGAGCAGTTCTTC. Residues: CASRLNYSGRHNEQFF.

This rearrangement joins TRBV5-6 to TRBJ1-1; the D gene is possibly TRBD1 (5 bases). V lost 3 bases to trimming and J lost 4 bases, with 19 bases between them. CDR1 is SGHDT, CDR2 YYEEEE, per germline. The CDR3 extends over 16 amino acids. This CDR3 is CASSSPGYRSGTEAFF. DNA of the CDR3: TGTGCCAGCAGCTCTCCAGGGTACCGATCGGGCACTGAAGCTTTCTTT. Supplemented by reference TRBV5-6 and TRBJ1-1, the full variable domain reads DAGVTQSPTHLIKTRGQQVTLRCSPKSGHDTVSWYQQALGQGPQFIFQYYEEEERQRGNFPDRFSGHQFPNYSSELNVNALLLGDSALYLCASSSPGYRSGTEAFFGQGTRLTVV.

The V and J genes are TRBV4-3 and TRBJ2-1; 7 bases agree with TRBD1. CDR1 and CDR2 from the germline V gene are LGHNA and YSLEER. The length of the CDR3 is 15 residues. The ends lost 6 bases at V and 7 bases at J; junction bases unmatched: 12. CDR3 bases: TGCGCCAGCAGTCTGACAGGGCCCGGGGATAATGAGCAGTTCTTC. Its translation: CASSLTGPGDNEQFF.

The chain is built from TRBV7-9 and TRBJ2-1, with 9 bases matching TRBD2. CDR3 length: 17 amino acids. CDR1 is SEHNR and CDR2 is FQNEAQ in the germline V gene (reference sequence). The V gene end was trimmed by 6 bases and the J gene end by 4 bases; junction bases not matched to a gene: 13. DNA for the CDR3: TGTGCCAGCAGTCCGAGGAGTTCGCGGGAGGGTTACAATGAGCAGTTCTTC. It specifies CASSPRSSREGYNEQFF. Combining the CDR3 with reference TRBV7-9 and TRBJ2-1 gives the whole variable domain DTGVSQNPRHKITKRGQNVTFRCDPISEHNRLYWYRQTLGQGPEFLTYFQNEAQLEKSRLLSDRFSAERPKGSFSTLEIQRTEQGDSAMYLCASSPRSSREGYNEQFFGPGTRLTVL.

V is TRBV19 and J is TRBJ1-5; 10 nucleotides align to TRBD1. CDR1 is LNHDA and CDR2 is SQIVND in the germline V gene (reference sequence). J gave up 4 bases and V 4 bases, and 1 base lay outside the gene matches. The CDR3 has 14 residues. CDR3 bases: TGTGCCAGTAGTAGGACAGGGGGGAATCAGCCCCAGCATTTT. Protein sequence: CASSRTGGNQPQHF.

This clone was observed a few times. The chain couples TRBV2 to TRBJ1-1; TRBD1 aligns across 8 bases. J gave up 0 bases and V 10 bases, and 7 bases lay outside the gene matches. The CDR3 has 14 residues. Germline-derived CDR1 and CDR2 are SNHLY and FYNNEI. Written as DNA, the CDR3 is TGTGCCATACAGGGGGGACGGCTGAACACTGAAGCTTTCTTT. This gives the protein CAIQGGRLNTEAFF.

CDR3 bases: TGTGCCTGGAGCAGATGGAACACTGAAGCTTTCTTT. This gives the protein CAWSRWNTEAFF. V and J are TRBV30 and TRBJ1-1; unclear D gene. The length of the CDR3 is 12 residues. Germline V gives CDR1 GTSNPN, CDR2 SVGIG (reference sequence). Trimming cost V 3 bases and J 1 base, with 6 bases left between them.

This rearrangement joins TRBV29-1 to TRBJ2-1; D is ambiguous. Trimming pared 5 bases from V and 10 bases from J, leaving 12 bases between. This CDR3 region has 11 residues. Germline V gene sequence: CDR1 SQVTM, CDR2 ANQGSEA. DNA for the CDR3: TGCAGCGTTACTGAGGTGCCCGAGCAGTTCTTC. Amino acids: CSVTEVPEQFF.

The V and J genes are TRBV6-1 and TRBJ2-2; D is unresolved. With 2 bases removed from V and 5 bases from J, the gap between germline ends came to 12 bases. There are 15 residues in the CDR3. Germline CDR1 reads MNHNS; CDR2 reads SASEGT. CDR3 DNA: TGTGCCAGCAGTGAAAACCCGCGAGGTACCGGGGAGCTGTTTTTT. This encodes CASSENPRGTGELFF.

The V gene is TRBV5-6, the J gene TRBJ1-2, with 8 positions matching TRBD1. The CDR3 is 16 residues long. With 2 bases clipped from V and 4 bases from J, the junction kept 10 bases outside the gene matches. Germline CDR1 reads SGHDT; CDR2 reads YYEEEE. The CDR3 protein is CASSFRRTGLSYGYTF. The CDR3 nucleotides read TGTGCCAGCAGCTTTCGGCGGACAGGGCTCTCCTATGGCTACACCTTC.

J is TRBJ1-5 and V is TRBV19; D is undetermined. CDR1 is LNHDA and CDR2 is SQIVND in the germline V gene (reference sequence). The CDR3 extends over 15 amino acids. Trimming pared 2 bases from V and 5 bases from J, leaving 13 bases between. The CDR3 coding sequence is TGTGCCAGTAGTATATCGCGGGGTTTTGATCAGCCCCAGCATTTT. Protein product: CASSISRGFDQPQHF.

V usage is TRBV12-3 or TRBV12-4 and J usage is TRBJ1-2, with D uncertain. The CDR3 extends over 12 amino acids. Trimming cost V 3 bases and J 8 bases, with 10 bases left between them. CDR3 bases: TGTGCCAGCAGTTTGGAAACCGGGGGCTACACCTTC. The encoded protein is CASSLETGGYTF.

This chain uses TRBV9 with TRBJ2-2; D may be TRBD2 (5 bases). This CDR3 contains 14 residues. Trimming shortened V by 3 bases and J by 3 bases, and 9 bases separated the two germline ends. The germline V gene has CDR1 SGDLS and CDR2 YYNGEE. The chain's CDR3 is CASSAGLHTGELFF. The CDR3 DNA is TGTGCCAGCAGCGCTGGACTTCACACCGGGGAGCTGTTTTTT.

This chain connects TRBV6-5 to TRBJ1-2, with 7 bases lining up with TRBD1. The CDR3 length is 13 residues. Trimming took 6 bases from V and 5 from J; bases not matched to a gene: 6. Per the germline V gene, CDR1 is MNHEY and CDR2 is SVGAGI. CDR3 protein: CASRDPGQYGYTF. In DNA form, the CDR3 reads TGTGCCAGCAGAGATCCGGGACAGTATGGCTACACCTTC.

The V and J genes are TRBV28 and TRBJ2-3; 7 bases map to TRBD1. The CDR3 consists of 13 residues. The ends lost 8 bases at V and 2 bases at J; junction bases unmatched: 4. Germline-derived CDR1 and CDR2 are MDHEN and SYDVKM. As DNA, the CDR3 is TGTGCCAGCGGACAGGCGAACACAGATACGCAGTATTTT. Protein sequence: CASGQANTDTQYF. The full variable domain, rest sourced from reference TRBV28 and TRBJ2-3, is DVKVTQSSRYLVKRTGEKVFLECVQDMDHENMFWYRQDPGLGLRLIYFSYDVKMKEKGDIPEGYSVSREKKERFSLILESASTNQTSMYLCASGQANTDTQYFGPGTRLTVL.

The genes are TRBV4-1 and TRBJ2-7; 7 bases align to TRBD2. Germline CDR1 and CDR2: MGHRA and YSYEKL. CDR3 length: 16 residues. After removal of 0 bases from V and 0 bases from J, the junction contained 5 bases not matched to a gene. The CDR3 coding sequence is TGCGCCAGCAGCCAAGATGGAGGGAGGGGCTCCTACGAGCAGTACTTC. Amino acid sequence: CASSQDGGRGSYEQYF.

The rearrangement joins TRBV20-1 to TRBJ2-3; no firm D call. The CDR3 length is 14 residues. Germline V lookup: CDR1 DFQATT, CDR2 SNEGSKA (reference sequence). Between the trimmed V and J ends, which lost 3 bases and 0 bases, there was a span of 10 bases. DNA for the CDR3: TGCAGTGCTAGTCGACAAGCCAGCACAGATACGCAGTATTTT. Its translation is CSASRQASTDTQYF.